These T cell receptor beta chains were read from a single sample in a study of control samples from healthy donors and cancer patients. TCRdb's copy holds only in-frame clones and misses some; the assay was immunoSEQ multiplex PCR. The table includes about 120,000 clones, approximately 90% detected once. The sequencing sample was made of blood. These receptors were obtained from a man aged 25 to 40 in good health. Each CDR3 is given with its conserved first and last residue. D genes are given only for firm matches. The size of a clone is reported for some rows only, either as once, few or many, or as a class for expanded clones.

J: TRBJ1-5
V: TRBV6-5
D: .
size: .
DNA: TGTGCCAGCAGTCTGACATACGGTAGCAATCAGCCCCAGCATTTT
CDR3: CASSLTYGSNQPQHF

J: TRBJ1-2
V: TRBV5-1
D: .
size: .
DNA: TGCGCCAGCAGCCCTGACAGCTTCACTAACTATGGCTACACCTTC
CDR3: CASSPDSFTNYGYTF

J: TRBJ2-3
V: TRBV4-1
D: TRBD1
size: .
DNA: TGCGCCAGCAGCCAGACAGGGGGAGCAGATACGCAGTATTTT
CDR3: CASSQTGGADTQYF

J: TRBJ1-1
V: TRBV19
D: .
size: .
DNA: TGTGCCAGTAGACAAAACACTGAAGCTTTCTTT
CDR3: CASRQNTEAFF

J: TRBJ1-1
V: TRBV15
D: TRBD1
size: .
DNA: TGTGCCACCAGCGGGGGGACAGGGGGCTTAAGTGAAGCTTTCTTT
CDR3: CATSGGTGGLSEAFF

J: TRBJ1-5
V: TRBV6-6
D: .
size: once
DNA: TGTGCCAGCAGATATGACAAGGGTGTGGGCAATCAGCCCCAGCATTTT
CDR3: CASRYDKGVGNQPQHF

J: TRBJ2-1
V: TRBV5-1
D: .
size: .
DNA: TGCGCCAGCAGGACCTCTGGGGGGATCTCCTACAATGAGCAGTTCTTC
CDR3: CASRTSGGISYNEQFF

J: TRBJ1-3
V: TRBV2
D: .
size: .
DNA: TGTGCCAGCAGTGATTTAGGAAACACCATATATTTT
CDR3: CASSDLGNTIYF

J: TRBJ1-6
V: TRBV12-3/TRBV12-4
D: TRBD1
size: .
DNA: TGTGCCAGCAGTTCGACAGGGAACACCCTCCACTTT
CDR3: CASSSTGNTLHF

J: TRBJ1-2
V: TRBV18
D: TRBD1
size: .
DNA: TGTGCCAGCTCACTCGGACAGGTCAACTATGGCTACACCTTC
CDR3: CASSLGQVNYGYTF

J: TRBJ1-6
V: TRBV9
D: TRBD1
size: .
DNA: TGCGCCAGCAGCGTGGACAGGGATGCTTCACCCCTCCACTTT
CDR3: CASSVDRDASPLHF

J: TRBJ2-2
V: TRBV3-1/TRBV3-2
D: .
size: .
DNA: TGTGCCAGCAGCCACCTATTAGGTGGCGGGGAGCTGTTTTTT
CDR3: CASSHLLGGGELFF

J: TRBJ1-5
V: TRBV7-2
D: .
size: once
DNA: TGTGCCAGCAGCTTAGCCATCCCGAATCAGCCCCAGCATTTT
CDR3: CASSLAIPNQPQHF

J: TRBJ1-2
V: TRBV6-5
D: .
size: .
DNA: TGTGCCAGCAGTTTTCAGGGCGGGGGGCGCGGTGGCTACACCTTC
CDR3: CASSFQGGGRGGYTF

J: TRBJ1-4
V: TRBV5-1
D: TRBD1
size: .
DNA: TGCGCCAGCAGAGAGGGACAGGGTAGTGAAAAACTGTTTTTT
CDR3: CASREGQGSEKLFF